This TCR beta chain was sequenced in a study of graft-versus-host responses after intestinal transplantation (TCRdb year 2021). As for the study more broadly: Recipients received multivisceral, liver-intestinal, or isolated intestinal transplants. Every recipient was given anti-thymocyte globulin induction, then maintenance tacrolimus and steroids for roughly three years. Samples from a few later patients were sequenced in-house on an Illumina MiSeq with MiXCR processing rather than by the commercial service. After intestinal transplantation, graft-versus-host and host-versus-graft alloreactive T cell clones in the graft, circulation and bone marrow were tracked using bulk TCR-beta CDR3 sequencing. To identify alloreactive clones, pre-transplant mixed lymphocyte reaction products were sequenced and compared with unstimulated pre-transplant donor and recipient T cells. The cohort enrolled under 25 intestinal transplant recipients including one retransplant, and 3 patients lacking pretransplant specimens were excluded. A peak of at least 4% donor T cells among recipient peripheral blood mononuclear cells was the definition used for donor T cell macrochimerism. Results and caveats for the whole study, not just this receptor: Conclusions were limited by the relatively low number and heterogeneity of intestinal transplant patients. GvH clones were found in recipient bone marrow, and some of the GvH clones appeared earlier in ileal mucosa or blood, which is consistent with an intestinal mucosal origin. Peak levels of circulating GvH clones were associated with declines in HvG clones early after transplant. Patients with donor T cell macrochimerism had high GvH to HvG T cell clonal ratios in their allografts.

The time point label for this specimen denotes: cells obtained before transplantation from donor or recipient. CD3+CD4+ and CD3+CD8+ populations were FACS-sorted from unstimulated pre-transplant donor and recipient cells taken from spleen or lymph nodes. The CDR3 sequence holds 15 residues, the cysteine and phenylalanine included. The retained sequence is limited to the CDR3, 45 bases, with the frame set at the first base. Ends trimmed: V by 3 bases, J by 6 bases; bases unmatched to a gene: 3. CDR1 and CDR2 were assigned from the germline V gene as SGHRS and YFSETQ. Worth noting for this clone: The antigen this receptor binds is unknown. No base quality information exists; no much larger clone differs at one position.

Library method: the immunoSEQ multiplex PCR assay. In most patients, genomic DNA was isolated using the Qiagen DNeasy Blood and Tissue Kit and sent frozen to Adaptive Biotechnologies for TCR sequencing. For most patients, genomic DNA was subjected to high-throughput TCR-beta CDR3 sequencing by Adaptive Biotechnologies. In the paper's pipeline: TCR sequencing data were retrieved from Adaptive's ImmunoSEQ software for some 19 patients, whereas a few other patients were processed with MiXCR and VDJtools. To correct CD4 versus CD8 sorting errors, sequences present in both subsets at a frequency ratio below 5:1 were removed. Because the origin of CDR3 nucleotide sequences shared between donor and recipient could not be assigned, those sequences were removed. To be classed as alloreactive, a clone needed at least 2-fold expansion over unstimulated cells and a minimum CFSE-low frequency of 0.002% (template counts) or 0.001% (read counts). Clones were considered mappable if detected in sequenced pre-transplant spleen, lymph node, or MLR CFSE-low populations of the donor or recipient. The cumulative frequency of alloreactive clones was calculated as a percentage of all sequences, weighted by copy number. TCRdb's version of the immuneACCESS table is confined to in-frame rearrangements and falls short of the full clone set. An unresolved V gene accounts for under half of the shortfall where checked; the remainder is of unknown origin. That table supplies the V and J calls and clone size; D and trimming were determined from the DNA. In all, the sample holds 40,000 to 60,000 clones, and about four fifths of those were seen once. In total, the top ten clones hold roughly 0.45% of the sample.

This receptor was taken from a human donor who was the organ donor for an intestinal transplant. The rearrangement joined TRBV5-1 to TRBJ2-1; 13 bases in the middle match TRBD2. The sequenced sample was unstimulated CD4+ T cells sorted from spleen or lymph node cells, obtained before transplant. The CDR3 region reads CASSYRLAGGNEQFF. The base sequence is TGCGCCAGCAGCTACCGACTAGCGGGAGGCAATGAGCAGTTCTTC.